This TCR beta chain was recovered during a study of STAT5B mutations in CD4+ large granular lymphocyte leukemia. Study background: Among healthy donors, a particular HLA allele went with more CDR3 'QG' motifs. General study points: TRBV06-family usage was enriched in top patient clones (8/27) versus controls (2/35). Without putative leukemic clones, patient CD4-sorted repertoires remained more clonal than healthy CD4+ repertoires.

The assay was run at survey level. Libraries were prepared by immunoSEQ multiplex PCR; TCRdb keeps only in-frame clonotypes and omits some of them. The sample has 30,000 to 40,000 clones, around 89% seen once. Comments on this clone: What it recognizes is unknown.

The CDR3 totals 15 residues. Looked up from germline, CDR1 is SGHRS and CDR2 is YFSETQ. The V and J ends lost 0 bases and 2 bases respectively, with 11 bases between them. Sequencing input: CD4+ T cells from blood buffy coats. This receptor was obtained from a human donor in good health. The chain recombines TRBV5-1 with TRBJ1-2; TRBD1 is a possible D gene (5 bases). Here the CDR3 reads CASSLDGTENYGYTF. CDR3 sequence (DNA): TGCGCCAGCAGCTTGGACGGGACGGAAAACTATGGCTACACCTTC.